This T cell receptor (beta chain) stems from a study of long-term antiretroviral therapy in people with HIV. Study outcomes and limitations: Blood specimens, gathered between 2004 and 2017, were possibly obtained under older ART regimens.

Runs used v3.0 of the immunoSEQ assay and were done at survey level. The repertoire was sequenced with immunoSEQ multiplex PCR; TCRdb's copy has only in-frame clones and lacks some. Of 21,000 or so clones listed, around 82% are singletons. As for this clone: The antigen is not known.

The germline V gene encodes CDR1 SGHRS and CDR2 YFSETQ. The V and J ends lost 2 bases and 6 bases, in that order; junction bases with no gene match: 6. The CDR3 consists of 15 residues. The chain is built from TRBV5-1 and TRBJ2-4; 9 positions agree with TRBD1. The TCR originated in a man between 50 and 59 years old with HIV. The sample in question was unsorted PBMCs, obtained at the start of antiretroviral therapy. DNA of the CDR3: TGCGCCAGCAGCTTATCGCCGGGACAGGGAAACATTCAGTACTTC. Translating gives CASSLSPGQGNIQYF.